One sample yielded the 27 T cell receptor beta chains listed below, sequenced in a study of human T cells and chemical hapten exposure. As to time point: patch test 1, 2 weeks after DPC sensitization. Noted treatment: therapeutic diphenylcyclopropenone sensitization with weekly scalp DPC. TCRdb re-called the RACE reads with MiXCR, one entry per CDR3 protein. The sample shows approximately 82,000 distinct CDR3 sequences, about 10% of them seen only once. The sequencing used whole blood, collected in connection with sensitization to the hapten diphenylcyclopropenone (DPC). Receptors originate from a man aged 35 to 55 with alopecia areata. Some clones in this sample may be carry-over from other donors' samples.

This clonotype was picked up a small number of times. The CDR3 is CASSFPGTGNTEAFF. DNA for the CDR3: TGTGCCAGCAGCTTCCCCGGGACAGGGAACACTGAAGCTTTCTTT. The J gene is TRBJ1-1, the V gene TRBV7-9, with 8 bases identical to TRBD1. The germline V gene encodes CDR1 SEHNR and CDR2 FQNEAQ (reference sequence). The CDR3 runs 15 residues. The J segment lost 1 base and the V segment lost 3 bases, leaving 4 bases of the junction unmatched. Supplemented by reference TRBV7-9 and TRBJ1-1, the full variable domain reads DTGVSQNPRHKITKRGQNVTFRCDPISEHNRLYWYRQTLGQGPEFLTYFQNEAQLEKSRLLSDRFSAERPKGSFSTLEIQRTEQGDSAMYLCASSFPGTGNTEAFFGQGTRLTVV.

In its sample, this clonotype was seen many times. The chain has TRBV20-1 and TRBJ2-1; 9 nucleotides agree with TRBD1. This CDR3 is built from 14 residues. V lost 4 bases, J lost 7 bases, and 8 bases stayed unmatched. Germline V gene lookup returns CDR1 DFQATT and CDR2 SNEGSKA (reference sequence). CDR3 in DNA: TGCAGTGCTAACCGGGACAGGGCAGGGAATGAGCAGTTCTTC. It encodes CSANRDRAGNEQFF.

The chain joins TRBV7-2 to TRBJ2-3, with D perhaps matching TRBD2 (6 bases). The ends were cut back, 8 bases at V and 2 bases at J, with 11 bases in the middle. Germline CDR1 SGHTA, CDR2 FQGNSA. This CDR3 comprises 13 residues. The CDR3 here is CASGLAPTDTQYF. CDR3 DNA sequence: TGTGCCAGCGGTCTAGCGCCCACAGATACGCAGTATTTT.

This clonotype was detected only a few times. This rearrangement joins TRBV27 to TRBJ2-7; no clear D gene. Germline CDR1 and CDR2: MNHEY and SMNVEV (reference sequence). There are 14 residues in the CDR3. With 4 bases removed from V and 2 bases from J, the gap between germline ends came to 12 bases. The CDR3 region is CASSSSRGPYEQYV. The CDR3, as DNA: TGTGCCAGCAGTTCCTCCCGCGGTCCCTACGAGCAGTACGTC.

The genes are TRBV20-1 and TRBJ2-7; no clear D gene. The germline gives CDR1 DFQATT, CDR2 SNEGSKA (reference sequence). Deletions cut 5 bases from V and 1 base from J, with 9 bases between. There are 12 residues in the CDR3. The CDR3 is CSARRQSYEQYF. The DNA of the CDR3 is TGCAGTGCTCGAAGACAATCCTACGAGCAGTACTTC.

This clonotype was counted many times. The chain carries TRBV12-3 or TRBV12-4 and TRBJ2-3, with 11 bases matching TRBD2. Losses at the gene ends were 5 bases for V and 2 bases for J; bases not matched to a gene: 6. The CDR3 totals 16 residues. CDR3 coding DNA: TGTGCCAGCAGTCCAGGGACTAGCGGTCCCACAGATACGCAGTATTTT. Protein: CASSPGTSGPTDTQYF.

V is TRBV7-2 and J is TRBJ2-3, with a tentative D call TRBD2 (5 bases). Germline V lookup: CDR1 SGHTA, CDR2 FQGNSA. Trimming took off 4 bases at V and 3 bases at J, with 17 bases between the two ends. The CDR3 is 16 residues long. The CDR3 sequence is CASSSHKRNPTDTQYF. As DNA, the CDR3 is TGTGCCAGCAGCTCTCATAAGCGGAACCCGACAGATACGCAGTATTTT.

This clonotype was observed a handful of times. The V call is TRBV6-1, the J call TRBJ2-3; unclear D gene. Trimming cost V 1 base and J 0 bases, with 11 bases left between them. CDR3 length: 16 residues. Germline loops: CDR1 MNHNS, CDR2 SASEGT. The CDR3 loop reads CASSEEAFSSTDTQYF. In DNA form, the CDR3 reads TGTGCCAGCAGTGAAGAGGCGTTCTCTAGCACAGATACGCAGTATTTT.

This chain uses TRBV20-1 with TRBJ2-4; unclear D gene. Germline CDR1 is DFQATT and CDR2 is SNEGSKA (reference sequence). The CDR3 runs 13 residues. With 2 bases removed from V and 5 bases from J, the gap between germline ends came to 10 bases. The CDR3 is CSARLGSQNIQYF. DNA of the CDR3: TGCAGTGCTAGATTGGGTAGCCAAAACATTCAGTACTTC.

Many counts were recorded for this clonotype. The CDR3 nucleotides read TGTGCCAGCAGAAGACAGGGTTTGCAGCCCCAGCATTTT. Protein: CASRRQGLQPQHF. V is TRBV6-2 or TRBV6-3 and J is TRBJ1-5, with 7 nucleotides matching TRBD1. Germline-derived CDR1 and CDR2 are MNHEY and SVGEGT. CDR3 length: 13 amino acids. Germline trimming cut 6 bases from V and 7 bases from J; bases unmatched to any gene: 6.

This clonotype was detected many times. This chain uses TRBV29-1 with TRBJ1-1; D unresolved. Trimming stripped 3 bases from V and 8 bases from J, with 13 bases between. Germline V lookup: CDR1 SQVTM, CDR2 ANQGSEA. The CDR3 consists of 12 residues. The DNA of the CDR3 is TGCAGCGTTGAGTACGGTCCGTGGGAAGCTTTCTTT. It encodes CSVEYGPWEAFF. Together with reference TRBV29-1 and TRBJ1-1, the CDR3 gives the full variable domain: SAVISQKPSRDICQRGTSLTIQCQVDSQVTMMFWYRQQPGQSLTLIATANQGSEATYESGFVIDKFPISRPNLTFSTLTVSNMSPEDSSIYLCSVEYGPWEAFFGQGTRLTVV.

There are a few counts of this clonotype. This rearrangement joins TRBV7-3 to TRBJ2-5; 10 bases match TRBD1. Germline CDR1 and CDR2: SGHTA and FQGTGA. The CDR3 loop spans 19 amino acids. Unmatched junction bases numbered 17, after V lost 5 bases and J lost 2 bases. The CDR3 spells CASSLKRPGQGLSQETQYF. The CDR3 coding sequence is TGTGCCAGCAGCCTCAAGCGACCGGGACAGGGGTTGTCACAAGAGACCCAGTACTTC.

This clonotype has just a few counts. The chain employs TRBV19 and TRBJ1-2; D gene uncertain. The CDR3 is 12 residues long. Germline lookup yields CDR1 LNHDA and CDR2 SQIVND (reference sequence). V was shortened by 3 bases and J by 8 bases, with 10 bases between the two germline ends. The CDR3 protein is CASSIRVGGYTF. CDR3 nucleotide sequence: TGTGCCAGTAGTATCCGGGTAGGCGGCTACACCTTC.

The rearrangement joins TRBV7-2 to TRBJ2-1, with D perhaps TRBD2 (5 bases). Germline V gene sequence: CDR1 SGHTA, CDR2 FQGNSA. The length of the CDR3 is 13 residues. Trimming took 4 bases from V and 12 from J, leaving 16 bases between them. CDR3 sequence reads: CASSWASAELQFF. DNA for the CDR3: TGTGCCAGCAGCTGGGCCTCAGCGGAGTTGCAGTTCTTC.

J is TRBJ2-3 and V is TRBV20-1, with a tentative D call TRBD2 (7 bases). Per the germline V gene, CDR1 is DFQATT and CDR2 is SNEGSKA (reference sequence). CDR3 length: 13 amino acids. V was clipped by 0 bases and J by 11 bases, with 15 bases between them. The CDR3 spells CSARDARGGRQYF. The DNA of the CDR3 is TGCAGTGCTAGAGATGCGAGGGGGGGTAGGCAGTATTTT.

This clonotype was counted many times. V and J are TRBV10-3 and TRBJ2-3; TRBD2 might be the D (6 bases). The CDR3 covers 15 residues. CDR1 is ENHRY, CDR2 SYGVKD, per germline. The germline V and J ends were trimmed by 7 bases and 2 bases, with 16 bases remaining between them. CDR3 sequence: CAINLSGTHTDTQYF. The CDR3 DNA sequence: TGTGCCATCAATCTTAGCGGAACCCACACAGATACGCAGTATTTT.

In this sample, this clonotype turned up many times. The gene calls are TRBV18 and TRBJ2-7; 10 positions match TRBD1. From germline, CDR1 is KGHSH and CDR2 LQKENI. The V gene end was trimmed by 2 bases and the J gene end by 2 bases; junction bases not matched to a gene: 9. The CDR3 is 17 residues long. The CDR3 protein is CASSPIAGTGVTYEQYV. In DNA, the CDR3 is TGTGCCAGCTCACCAATAGCGGGGACAGGGGTGACCTACGAGCAGTACGTC.

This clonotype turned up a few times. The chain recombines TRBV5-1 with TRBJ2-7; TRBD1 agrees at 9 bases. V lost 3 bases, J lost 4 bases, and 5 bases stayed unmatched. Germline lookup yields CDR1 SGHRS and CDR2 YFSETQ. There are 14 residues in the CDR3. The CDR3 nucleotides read TGCGCCAGCAGCTCGACAGGGGGTGGATACGAGCAGTACTTC. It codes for CASSSTGGGYEQYF. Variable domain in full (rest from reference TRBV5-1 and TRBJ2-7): KAGVTQTPRYLIKTRGQQVTLSCSPISGHRSVSWYQQTPGQGLQFLFEYFSETQRNKGNFPGRFSGRQFSNSRSEMNVSTLELGDSALYLCASSSTGGGYEQYFGPGTRLTVT.

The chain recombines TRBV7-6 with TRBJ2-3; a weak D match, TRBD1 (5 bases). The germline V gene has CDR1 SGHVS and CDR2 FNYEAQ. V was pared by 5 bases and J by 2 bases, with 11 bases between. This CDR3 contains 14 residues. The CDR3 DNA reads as TGTGCCAGCAGCCCCAGGGTCACCACAGATACGCAGTATTTT. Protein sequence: CASSPRVTTDTQYF.

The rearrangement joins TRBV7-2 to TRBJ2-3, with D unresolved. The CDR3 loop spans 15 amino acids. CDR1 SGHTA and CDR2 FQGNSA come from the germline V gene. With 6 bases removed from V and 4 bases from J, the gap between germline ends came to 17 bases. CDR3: CASSARPPRADTQYF. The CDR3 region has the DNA TGTGCCAGCAGTGCAAGACCTCCTAGGGCAGATACGCAGTATTTT.

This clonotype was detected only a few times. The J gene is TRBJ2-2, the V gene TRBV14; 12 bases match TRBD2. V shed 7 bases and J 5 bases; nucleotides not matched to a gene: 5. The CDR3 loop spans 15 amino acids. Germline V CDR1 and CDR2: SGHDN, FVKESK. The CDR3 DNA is TGTGCCAGCACCCCCGGACTAGCGGGAACCGGGGAGCTGTTTTTT. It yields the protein CASTPGLAGTGELFF.

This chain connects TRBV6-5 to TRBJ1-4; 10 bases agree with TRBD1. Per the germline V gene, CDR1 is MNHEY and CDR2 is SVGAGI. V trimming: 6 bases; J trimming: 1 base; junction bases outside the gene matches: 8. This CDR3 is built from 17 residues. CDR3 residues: CASSSLDRGETNEKLFF. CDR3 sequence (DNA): TGTGCCAGCAGCTCGTTGGACAGGGGGGAAACTAATGAAAAACTGTTTTTT.

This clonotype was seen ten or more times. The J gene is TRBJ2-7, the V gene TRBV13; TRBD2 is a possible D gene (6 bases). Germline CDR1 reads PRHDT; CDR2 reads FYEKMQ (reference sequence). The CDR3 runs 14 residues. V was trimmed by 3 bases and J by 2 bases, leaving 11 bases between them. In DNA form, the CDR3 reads TGTGCCAGCAGCTTCCCGGGAGAAGCCTACGAGCAGTACTTC. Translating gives CASSFPGEAYEQYF.

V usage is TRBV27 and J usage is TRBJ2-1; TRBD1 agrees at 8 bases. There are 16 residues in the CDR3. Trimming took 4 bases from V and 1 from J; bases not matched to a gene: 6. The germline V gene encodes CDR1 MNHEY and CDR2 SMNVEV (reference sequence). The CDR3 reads CASSSQGAGSYNEQFF. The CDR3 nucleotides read TGTGCCAGCAGTTCCCAGGGGGCGGGGTCCTACAATGAGCAGTTCTTC.

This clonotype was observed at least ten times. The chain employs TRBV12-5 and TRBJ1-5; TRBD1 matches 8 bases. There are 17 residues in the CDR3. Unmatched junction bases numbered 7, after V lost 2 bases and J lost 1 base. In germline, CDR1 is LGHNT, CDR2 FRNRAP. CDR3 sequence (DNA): TGTGCTAGTGGTTTGACCCAGGGGGCGAGGAGCAATCAGCCCCAGCATTTT. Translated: CASGLTQGARSNQPQHF. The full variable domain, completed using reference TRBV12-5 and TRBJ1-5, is DARVTQTPRHKVTEMGQEVTMRCQPILGHNTVFWYRQTMMQGLELLAYFRNRAPLDDSGMPKDRFSAEMPDATLATLKIQPSEPRDSAVYFCASGLTQGARSNQPQHFGDGTRLSIL.

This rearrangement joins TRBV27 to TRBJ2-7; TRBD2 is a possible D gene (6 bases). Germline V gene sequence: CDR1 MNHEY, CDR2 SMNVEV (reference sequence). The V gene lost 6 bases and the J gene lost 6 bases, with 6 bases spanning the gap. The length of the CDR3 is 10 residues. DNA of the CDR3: TGTGCCAGCAGGGAGGGCGAGCAGTACGTC. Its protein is CASREGEQYV.

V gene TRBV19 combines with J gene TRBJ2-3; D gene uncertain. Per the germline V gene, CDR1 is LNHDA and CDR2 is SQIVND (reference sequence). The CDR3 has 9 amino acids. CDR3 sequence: CATEDTQYF. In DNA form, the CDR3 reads TGTGCAACGGAAGATACGCAGTATTTT.